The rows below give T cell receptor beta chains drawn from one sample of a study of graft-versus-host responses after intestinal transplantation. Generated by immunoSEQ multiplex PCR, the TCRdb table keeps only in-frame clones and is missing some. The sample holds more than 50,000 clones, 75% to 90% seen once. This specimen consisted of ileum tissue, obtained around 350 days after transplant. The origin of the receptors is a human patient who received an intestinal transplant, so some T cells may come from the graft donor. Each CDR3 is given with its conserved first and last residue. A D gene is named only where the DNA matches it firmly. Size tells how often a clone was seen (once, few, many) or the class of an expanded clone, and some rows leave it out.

TGTGCCAGCAGTTACTGGGGAACAGGGGGCAATTCACCCCTCCACTTT,CASSYWGTGGNSPLHF,once,TRBJ1-6,TRBD1,TRBV6-6
TGTGCCAGCAGCCAGGACCCCTACGAGCAGTACTTC,CASSQDPYEQYF,.,TRBJ2-7,.,TRBV28
TGTGCCAGCAGCTTACGCCGGGACCGCTCTAATGAAAAACTGTTTTTT,CASSLRRDRSNEKLFF,.,TRBJ1-4,.,TRBV11-2
TGTGCCAGCAGCTTTACGGACTTGGGGGACACTGAAGCTTTCTTT,CASSFTDLGDTEAFF,.,TRBJ1-1,.,TRBV11-2
TGTGCCAGCACCCACGAGGGGCCTAATCAGCCCCAGCATTTT,CASTHEGPNQPQHF,once,TRBJ1-5,.,TRBV7-9
TGTGCCAGCTCAACAGGGGATGGCTCCTACAATGAGCAGTTCTTC,CASSTGDGSYNEQFF,.,TRBJ2-1,TRBD1,TRBV18
TGTGCCAGCAGTTATGGGCCGGGCTACGAGCAGTACTTC,CASSYGPGYEQYF,.,TRBJ2-7,.,TRBV6-5
TGTGCCAGCAGCTTAGATGCCCTAGGCCCTACCACCGGGGAGCTGTTTTTT,CASSLDALGPTTGELFF,.,TRBJ2-2,.,TRBV11-2
TGCGCCAGCAGCCAGGCGCACAGGGGTTATGGCTACACCTTC,CASSQAHRGYGYTF,.,TRBJ1-2,TRBD1,TRBV4-1
TGTGCCAGCAGTTTAGGGACAGGGGGCTACAATGAGCAGTTCTTC,CASSLGTGGYNEQFF,.,TRBJ2-1,TRBD1,TRBV28
TGCGCCAGCAGCTTAGGGGGGAACACTGAAGCTTTCTTT,CASSLGGNTEAFF,.,TRBJ1-1,.,TRBV5-1
TGCAGCGTTGGTGGCGGGGAAGGGTGGGAGACCCAGTACTTC,CSVGGGEGWETQYF,.,TRBJ2-5,.,TRBV29-1
TGTGCCAGCAGTTTAAGGGAGCAGGGCTATGGCTACACCTTC,CASSLREQGYGYTF,few,TRBJ1-2,.,TRBV27
TGTGCCAGCAGGTCGACAGGGGATACTGAAGCTTTCTTT,CASRSTGDTEAFF,.,TRBJ1-1,TRBD1,TRBV6-5
TGTGCCAGCACCCTGTCGGGGGGTGCGGGCTATGGCTACACCTTC,CASTLSGGAGYGYTF,.,TRBJ1-2,.,TRBV6-5
TGTGCCAGCAGCCAAGAGGGGGTGGCTAGCACCTACTACAATGAGCAGTTCTTC,CASSQEGVASTYYNEQFF,.,TRBJ2-1,.,TRBV4-2
TGCGCCAGCAGCTTGGTGGGTAGCAGAGATACGCAGTATTTT,CASSLVGSRDTQYF,.,TRBJ2-3,.,TRBV5-1
TGTGCCAGCCGCTCCTATAATTCACCCCTCCACTTT,CASRSYNSPLHF,once,TRBJ1-6,.,TRBV5-6
TGTGCCAGCTCACCACTATCAGTCTCTGAGCAGTACTTC,CASSPLSVSEQYF,.,TRBJ2-7,.,TRBV18
TGTGCCAGCAGTCAAGACTCCTACGAGCAGTACTTC,CASSQDSYEQYF,.,TRBJ2-7,.,TRBV6-1
TGTGCCACCACACGACAGGGTAGGAATGAAAAACTGTTTTTT,CATTRQGRNEKLFF,.,TRBJ1-4,TRBD1,TRBV6-5
TGCGCCAGCAGCCAAGAGGGGGGGCTCTCCTACGAGCAGTACTTC,CASSQEGGLSYEQYF,.,TRBJ2-7,.,TRBV4-1
TGCGCCAGCAGCTTGCAAGTTAACTATGGCTACACCTTC,CASSLQVNYGYTF,.,TRBJ1-2,.,TRBV5-1
TGCGCCAGCAGCTCCACAGTGGACTATGGCTACACCTTC,CASSSTVDYGYTF,.,TRBJ1-2,.,TRBV5-1
TGTGCCAGTAGTGACACCTGGGGAGACGAGCAGTACTTC,CASSDTWGDEQYF,.,TRBJ2-7,.,TRBV19
TGTGCCAGCAGTTACCTAGGGGTCCTGAATTCACCCCTCCACTTT,CASSYLGVLNSPLHF,.,TRBJ1-6,.,TRBV6-5
TGTGCCTGGAGTGTACAGGGCACAGATGAAAAACTGTTTTTT,CAWSVQGTDEKLFF,.,TRBJ1-4,.,TRBV30
TGTGCCAGCAGTGCTATAGCCAAAAACATTCAGTACTTC,CASSAIAKNIQYF,.,TRBJ2-4,.,TRBV6-5
TGCAGCGTTGCTGGGACGGATGCTGAAGCTTTCTTT,CSVAGTDAEAFF,.,TRBJ1-1,.,TRBV29-1
TGTGCCAGCTCACCCGGGGTTCTAAAGGGCAATGAGCAGTTCTTC,CASSPGVLKGNEQFF,.,TRBJ2-1,.,TRBV18
TGCGCCAGCAGCCCTAGCGGGTATTACTACGAGCAGTACTTC,CASSPSGYYYEQYF,.,TRBJ2-7,TRBD2,TRBV4-1
TGTGCCAGCAGCCAGAACGGGAAGCGGGGGTGCACAGATACGCAGTATTTT,CASSQNGKRGCTDTQYF,.,TRBJ2-3,.,TRBV12-1
TGCGCCAGCAGCTTGGAGGGTGGGGCAGCCGGGGAGCTGTTTTTT,CASSLEGGAAGELFF,.,TRBJ2-2,.,TRBV5-1
TGTGCCAGCCGGGCCTACGGGGAGCAGTACTTC,CASRAYGEQYF,.,TRBJ2-7,.,TRBV28
TGTGCCAGCTCACCCCTGACAGGGGCCGTCTATAATTCACCCCTCCACTTT,CASSPLTGAVYNSPLHF,.,TRBJ1-6,TRBD1,TRBV18
TGTGCCAGCCCGCCCGGCGTTGTACGCTATGGCTACACCTTC,CASPPGVVRYGYTF,.,TRBJ1-2,.,TRBV28
TGTGCCAGTACCCCCTCCGGGGGGGGTTACACTGAAGCTTTCTTT,CASTPSGGGYTEAFF,.,TRBJ1-1,.,TRBV19
TGTGCCAGCAGCTTACTCCGGGAGGGCAAAGATACGCAGTATTTT,CASSLLREGKDTQYF,.,TRBJ2-3,TRBD2,TRBV13
TGTGCCAGCAGCGTAGAGGCTCAGAACACTGAAGCTTTCTTT,CASSVEAQNTEAFF,once,TRBJ1-1,.,TRBV9
TGTGCCAGCTCACCTAGCGGGAGGGCCTACGAGCAGTACTTC,CASSPSGRAYEQYF,.,TRBJ2-7,TRBD2,TRBV18
TGCGCCAGCAGACTAGCCCAGAACACCGGGGAGCTGTTTTTT,CASRLAQNTGELFF,.,TRBJ2-2,.,TRBV10-2
TGTGCCAGCAGCTCCACAGGGTGGAATTCACCCCTCCACTTT,CASSSTGWNSPLHF,.,TRBJ1-6,.,TRBV14
TGTGCCAGCAGCGTAGAGAGCGGGGGGGTGGATACGCAGTATTTT,CASSVESGGVDTQYF,once,TRBJ2-3,TRBD2,TRBV9
TGTGCCACTGGGGCAGGTTTTTATAGCAATCAGCCCCAGCATTTT,CATGAGFYSNQPQHF,.,TRBJ1-5,.,TRBV2
TGTGCCAGCAGCCAAGGAAGGGGGCGAGATCAGCCCCAGCATTTT,CASSQGRGRDQPQHF,.,TRBJ1-5,TRBD1,TRBV4-2
TGTGCCAGTGGGGGCGGAGTCTCCTACGAGCAGTACTTC,CASGGGVSYEQYF,once,TRBJ2-7,.,TRBV28
TGTGCCAGCAGCCCCCCGACTAGCGGGGGGGGGTTCGAGCAGTACTTC,CASSPPTSGGGFEQYF,.,TRBJ2-7,TRBD2,TRBV7-9
TGTGCCAGCAGCTTAGGTGGCAGGCTAGGGCAGTACTTC,CASSLGGRLGQYF,.,TRBJ2-7,.,TRBV7-9